The next 28 T cell receptor beta chains were all read from a single sample in a study of blood T cell repertoires in COVID-19. This table comes from immunoSEQ multiplex PCR, and its TCRdb copy is limited to in-frame clones, with some not included. The table shows roughly 120,000 clones, with approximately 82% occurring only once. The sample was peripheral blood. All receptors derive from a woman aged 60-75 years with acute or convalescent COVID-19.

The J gene is TRBJ1-2, the V gene TRBV28; D is uncertain. Germline assignment: CDR1 MDHEN and CDR2 SYDVKM. The CDR3 loop spans 15 amino acids. V shed 3 bases and J shed 14 bases, with 25 bases lying between them. CDR3 loop: CASSLWIARPGGLTF. In DNA, the CDR3 is TGTGCCAGCAGTTTGTGGATCGCCCGGCCCGGAGGGTTGACCTTC.

This sequence joins TRBV10-3 and TRBJ2-3; D might be TRBD2 (5 bases). Between the trimmed V and J ends, which lost 9 bases and 4 bases, there was a span of 11 bases. The CDR3 length is 12 residues. Germline V gene lookup returns CDR1 ENHRY and CDR2 SYGVKD. CDR3 bases: TGTGCCATATGGGCGGGTTCAGATACGCAGTATTTT. It yields the protein CAIWAGSDTQYF.

The chain joins TRBV12-5 to TRBJ1-2, with a possible D match to TRBD1 (5 bases). The CDR3 covers 21 residues. CDR1 and CDR2 (germline): LGHNT, FRNRAP. Deletions cut 0 bases from V and 6 bases from J, with 32 bases between. CDR3 in amino acids: CASGLVGKSGAASHPDHGYTF. The CDR3 DNA reads as TGTGCTAGTGGTTTGGTAGGTAAAAGTGGGGCAGCCTCCCACCCGGACCATGGCTACACCTTC.

This sequence joins TRBV28 and TRBJ1-2, with 11 bases that match TRBD1. The ends lost 2 bases at V and 7 bases at J; junction bases unmatched: 6. This CDR3 is 15 amino acids long. In germline, CDR1 is MDHEN, CDR2 SYDVKM. The CDR3, as DNA: TGTGCCAGCAGTTTAGGCGGGGACAGGGGGTTTGGCTACACCTTC. Amino acid sequence: CASSLGGDRGFGYTF.

The chain recombines TRBV9 with TRBJ1-1; tentative D call: TRBD1 (5 bases). CDR3 length: 14 amino acids. V lost 1 base and J lost 1, with 8 bases in between. Germline V gene lookup returns CDR1 SGDLS and CDR2 YYNGEE. CDR3 DNA: TGTGCCAGCAGCGTATATGACAGGAACACTGAAGCTTTCTTT. Protein: CASSVYDRNTEAFF. The full variable domain, completed using reference TRBV9 and TRBJ1-1, is DSGVTQTPKHLITATGQRVTLRCSPRSGDLSVYWYQQSLDQGLQFLIQYYNGEERAKGNILERFSAQQFPDLHSELNLSSLELGDSALYFCASSVYDRNTEAFFGQGTRLTVV.

The chain recombines TRBV6-6 with TRBJ1-2; D uncertain. Germline V gene lookup returns CDR1 MNHNY and CDR2 SVGAGI (reference sequence). Trimming removed 8 bases from V and 0 bases from J, with 13 bases in between. This CDR3 is 14 amino acids long. DNA for the CDR3: TGTGCCAGCGAGAGAGGGCAATCTAACTATGGCTACACCTTC. Translation gives CASERGQSNYGYTF.

The V call is TRBV10-1, the J call TRBJ1-1; D may be TRBD1 (5 bases). Germline-derived CDR1 and CDR2 are WNHNN and SYGVQD (reference sequence). CDR3 length: 14 amino acids. With 0 bases removed from V and 8 bases from J, the gap between germline ends came to 13 bases. In nucleotides, the CDR3 is TGCGCCAGCAGTGAGTCGCCAGGGCAAGAGGAAGCTTTCTTT. The encoded protein is CASSESPGQEEAFF.

V usage is TRBV28 and J usage is TRBJ1-3; D is undetermined. V was shortened by 6 bases and J by 2 bases, with 14 bases between the two germline ends. This CDR3 contains 15 residues. Looked up from germline, CDR1 is MDHEN and CDR2 is SYDVKM. CDR3 protein: CASSLEANTGNTIYF. CDR3 nucleotides: TGTGCCAGCAGCCTGGAGGCGAATACTGGAAACACCATATATTTT. The full variable domain, rest sourced from reference TRBV28 and TRBJ1-3, is DVKVTQSSRYLVKRTGEKVFLECVQDMDHENMFWYRQDPGLGLRLIYFSYDVKMKEKGDIPEGYSVSREKKERFSLILESASTNQTSMYLCASSLEANTGNTIYFGEGSWLTVV.

The chain employs TRBV19 and TRBJ2-1, with TRBD1 matching 8 bases. The ends lost 6 bases at V and 6 bases at J; junction bases unmatched: 7. Germline V gives CDR1 LNHDA, CDR2 SQIVND (reference sequence). This CDR3 is 14 amino acids long. Here the CDR3 DNA reads TGTGCCAGTAGGATCGGGACAGGAATCAATGAGCAGTTCTTC. Its translation: CASRIGTGINEQFF.

The V and J genes are TRBV19 and TRBJ2-7, with 10 bases identical to TRBD1. Germline-derived CDR1 and CDR2 are LNHDA and SQIVND (reference sequence). V lost 5 bases, J lost 9 bases, and 13 bases stayed unmatched. This CDR3 comprises 15 residues. This chain's CDR3 is CASSPGTGAYWGQYF. In nucleotides, the CDR3 is TGTGCCAGTAGTCCTGGGACAGGGGCCTACTGGGGGCAGTACTTC.

The V and J genes are TRBV11-3 and TRBJ2-1; TRBD2 matches at 8 bases. The CDR3 is 16 residues long. V was clipped by 0 bases and J by 4 bases; unmatched bases: 5. Germline CDR1 is SGHNT and CDR2 is YENEEA. The CDR3 bases are TGTGCCAGCAGCTTAGATTCGGCGGGGGGTTACAATGAGCAGTTCTTC. It encodes CASSLDSAGGYNEQFF.

V is TRBV18 and J is TRBJ1-3; D gene ambiguous. Germline V CDR1 and CDR2: KGHSH, LQKENI. V lost 4 bases and J lost 2, with 3 bases in between. This CDR3 comprises 12 residues. CDR3 in amino acids: CASSRAGNTIYF. The CDR3, as DNA: TGTGCCAGCTCACGAGCTGGAAACACCATATATTTT.

This CDR3 reads CASSSPIGQGNEKLFF. CDR3 coding DNA: TGTGCCAGCAGCTCCCCAATTGGACAGGGTAATGAAAAACTGTTTTTT. This rearrangement joins TRBV7-9 to TRBJ1-4, with 8 bases lining up with TRBD1. Germline values: CDR1 SEHNR, CDR2 FQNEAQ (reference sequence). The CDR3 covers 16 residues. Trimming removed 4 bases from V and 4 bases from J; junction bases left unmatched: 8. Full variable domain (outside the CDR3, taken from reference TRBV7-9 and TRBJ1-4): DTGVSQNPRHKITKRGQNVTFRCDPISEHNRLYWYRQTLGQGPEFLTYFQNEAQLEKSRLLSDRFSAERPKGSFSTLEIQRTEQGDSAMYLCASSSPIGQGNEKLFFGSGTQLSVL.

V is TRBV3-1 (or the pseudogene TRBV3-2) and J is TRBJ2-1; weak D call: TRBD1 (5 bases). The CDR3 sequence is 13 residues long. Trimming shortened V by 4 bases and J by 4 bases, and 8 bases separated the two germline ends. Per the germline V gene, CDR1 is LGHDT and CDR2 is YNNKEL (reference sequence). The CDR3 bases are TGTGCCAGCAGCCGTAACAGGTACAATGAGCAGTTCTTC. Amino acid sequence: CASSRNRYNEQFF.

The chain is built from TRBV4-1 and TRBJ1-2; the match to TRBD1 covers 10 bases. Germline V gene sequence: CDR1 MGHRA, CDR2 YSYEKL. V was clipped by 2 bases and J by 6 bases; unmatched bases: 3. The CDR3 spans 14 residues. The CDR3 spells CASSQPDRGDGYTF. The CDR3 nucleotides are TGCGCCAGCAGCCAACCGGACAGGGGGGATGGCTACACCTTC.

The CDR3 DNA sequence: TGTGCCAGCAGCGGGCCGGGACAGGGTGTGGGGACTGAAGCTTTCTTT. Residues: CASSGPGQGVGTEAFF. The genes are TRBV5-4 and TRBJ1-1, with TRBD1 matching over 9 bases. Germline-derived CDR1 and CDR2 are SGHNT and YYREEE (reference sequence). Trimming removed 4 bases from V and 5 bases from J; junction bases left unmatched: 12. CDR3 size: 16 residues. Based on the CDR3 plus reference TRBV5-4 and TRBJ1-1, the full variable domain is ETGVTQSPTHLIKTRGQQVTLRCSSQSGHNTVSWYQQALGQGPQFIFQYYREEENGRGNFPPRFSGLQFPNYSSELNVNALELDDSALYLCASSGPGQGVGTEAFFGQGTRLTVV.

The genes are TRBV27 and TRBJ2-5, with D maybe TRBD2 (6 bases). Trimming left V 4 bases short and J 5 bases short, with 11 bases between. The CDR3 is 13 amino acids. CDR1 MNHEY and CDR2 SMNVEV come from the germline V gene (reference sequence). CDR3: CASSSRGGETQYF. CDR3 bases: TGTGCCAGCAGTTCGAGGGGAGGCGAGACCCAGTACTTC.

This chain links TRBV12-5 with TRBJ1-1, with 8 bases that match TRBD1. The CDR3 runs to 18 residues. The ends lost 1 base at V and 4 bases at J; junction bases unmatched: 14. Germline V gives CDR1 LGHNT, CDR2 FRNRAP. The CDR3 reads CASGLARKTGESSTEAFF. CDR3 coding DNA: TGTGCTAGTGGTTTGGCCCGAAAGACAGGGGAGTCTAGCACTGAAGCTTTCTTT.

The chain is built from TRBV5-4 and TRBJ2-7; D perhaps matches TRBD1 (6 bases). V was pared by 0 bases and J by 0 bases, with 13 bases between. From germline, CDR1 is SGHNT and CDR2 YYREEE (reference sequence). The CDR3 loop spans 16 amino acids. CDR3 coding DNA: TGTGCCAGCAGCTTGGGAGGAGGACAGAGCTCCTACGAGCAGTACTTC. Translation gives CASSLGGGQSSYEQYF.

The V and J genes are TRBV27 and TRBJ2-7; TRBD1 might be the D (5 bases). This CDR3 is 11 amino acids long. With 5 bases removed from V and 7 bases from J, the gap between germline ends came to 9 bases. Germline V gene lookup returns CDR1 MNHEY and CDR2 SMNVEV (reference sequence). In DNA, the CDR3 is TGTGCCAGCAGTCAGGGCTGGGAGCAGTACTTC. Translated: CASSQGWEQYF.

In this sample, this clone turned up once. The chain combines TRBV3-1 (or the pseudogene TRBV3-2) with TRBJ2-3; the D is unclear. Germline CDR1 LGHDT, CDR2 YNNKEL (reference sequence). Trimming left V 1 base short and J 2 bases short, with 7 bases between. CDR3 length: 14 amino acids. Here the CDR3 reads CASSQGPVTDTQYF. CDR3 DNA: TGTGCCAGCAGCCAAGGCCCAGTCACAGATACGCAGTATTTT.

This chain links TRBV7-8 with TRBJ2-7; the D gene is possibly TRBD1 (6 bases). In germline, CDR1 is SGHVS, CDR2 FQNEAQ. The CDR3 is 16 residues long. Trimming stripped 0 bases from V and 0 bases from J, with 12 bases between. The chain's CDR3 is CASSLAGAIISYEQYF. Written as DNA, the CDR3 is TGTGCCAGCAGCTTAGCGGGGGCGATCATCTCCTACGAGCAGTACTTC.

The CDR3 DNA reads as TGTGCCAGCAGCCCTTCCGGGACAGGGGGAAGAGGCTACACCTTC. Protein: CASSPSGTGGRGYTF. The chain combines TRBV3-1 (or the pseudogene TRBV3-2) with TRBJ1-2, with 11 bases aligning to TRBD1. CDR1 LGHDT and CDR2 YNNKEL come from the germline V gene (reference sequence). Trimming removed 4 bases from V and 8 bases from J; junction bases left unmatched: 9. The CDR3 runs 15 residues.

In its sample, this clone was seen once. The V gene is TRBV24-1, the J gene TRBJ1-1; D may be TRBD1 (5 bases). The CDR3 is 15 amino acids. Germline V gene data show CDR1 as KGHDR and CDR2 as SFDVKD. V lost 0 bases and J 0 bases, leaving 7 bases between the germline ends. The CDR3 DNA reads as TGTGCCACCAGTGATTTGCAGGGCCTGAACACTGAAGCTTTCTTT. Translated: CATSDLQGLNTEAFF.

The rearrangement links TRBV19 to TRBJ2-7, with D possibly TRBD2 on 6 matching bases. V lost 5 bases to trimming and J lost 0 bases, with 8 bases between them. Germline loops: CDR1 LNHDA, CDR2 SQIVND (reference sequence). The CDR3 spans 13 residues. CDR3 DNA sequence: TGTGCCAGTAGTGCGGACTACTCCTACGAGCAGTACTTC. It specifies CASSADYSYEQYF.

The CDR3 bases are TGTGCCAGCAGCGTAGCAGGGTCGGACACCATATATTTT. Translation gives CASSVAGSDTIYF. The chain combines TRBV9 with TRBJ1-3; tentatively, D is TRBD1 (5 bases). The CDR3 has 13 amino acids. V was pared by 0 bases and J by 8 bases, with 9 bases between. In germline, CDR1 is SGDLS, CDR2 YYNGEE.

This clone was seen a few times. The gene calls are TRBV10-2 and TRBJ2-2; weak D call: TRBD2 (5 bases). The CDR3 spans 14 residues. Trimming took 6 bases from V and 0 from J, leaving 8 bases between them. Germline CDR1 WSHSY, CDR2 SAAADI. The CDR3 DNA reads as TGCGCCAGCAGAAGCGGAGCGAACACCGGGGAGCTGTTTTTT. Encoded protein: CASRSGANTGELFF.

Turning to this clone: The identical CDR3 is also encoded by other nucleotide sequences in the sample. CDR3 amino acids: CASSNGGATYEQYF. The CDR3, as DNA: TGTGCCAGTAGCAATGGGGGGGCGACTTACGAGCAGTACTTC. The genes are TRBV19 and TRBJ2-7, with D perhaps TRBD2 (7 bases). The CDR3 runs 14 residues. CDR1 LNHDA and CDR2 SQIVND come from the germline V gene (reference sequence). V dropped 6 bases and J dropped 4 bases, with 16 bases sitting between them. The entire variable domain, with the rest obtained from reference TRBV19 and TRBJ2-7, is as follows: DGGITQSPKYLFRKEGQNVTLSCEQNLNHDAMYWYRQDPGQGLRLIYYSQIVNDFQKGDIAEGYSVSREKKESFPLTVTSAQKNPTAFYLCASSNGGATYEQYFGPGTRLTVT.